In this sample, the clone carrying this T cell receptor beta chain turned up a few times. The target antigen is unknown. cDNA synthesis used the whole RNA isolate, giving expressed TCRB sequences. Method: immunoSEQ multiplex PCR; TCRdb's copy keeps in-frame clones and lacks some. The profile covers over 200,000 clones, with 11% appearing a single time and about 0.018% taken by the ten largest. The entry originates in a study of beta chain features in type 1 diabetes. Study overall: On cell yields, gender and age, patients and healthy donors were similar.

General observations from the study: A moderate, significant TCRB CDR3 shortening appeared in type 1 diabetes across four CD4+ subsets.

The source is a man aged 25-40 years with type 1 diabetes. Sequenced material: naive CD4+ T cells from blood.

Written as DNA, the CDR3 is TGTGCTAGTGGGCCAGGCAGGGACATTCAGTACTTC. Amino acids: CASGPGRDIQYF. The rearrangement joins TRBV12-5 to TRBJ2-4; D might be TRBD1 (5 bases). The CDR3 is 12 residues long. Germline CDR1 is LGHNT and CDR2 is FRNRAP. Trimming shortened V by 6 bases and J by 8 bases, and 11 bases separated the two germline ends.